The 23 T cell receptor beta chains presented below share a single source sample, sequenced in a study of control samples from healthy donors and cancer patients. Produced via immunoSEQ multiplex PCR; TCRdb's table is partial and in-frame only. The data contain about 150,000 clones, around 90% of them singletons. Input material: blood. Source of these receptors: a man in his thirties or forties in good health.

The rearrangement uses TRBV5-5 and TRBJ2-7; D gene uncertain. There are 14 residues in the CDR3. The V end was cut by 0 bases, the J end by 2 bases, with 9 bases between. Germline V gene data show CDR1 as SGHKS and CDR2 as YYEKEE (reference sequence). The CDR3 protein is CASSLGPSTYEQYF. As DNA, the CDR3 is TGTGCCAGCAGCTTGGGTCCTTCAACCTACGAGCAGTACTTC.

This chain joins TRBV4-3 and TRBJ1-2, with 7 bases that match TRBD1. From germline, CDR1 is LGHNA and CDR2 YSLEER. This CDR3 is 15 amino acids long. V shed 0 bases, J shed 4 bases, and the junction held 5 bases outside the gene matches. The CDR3 here is CASSQDRQGGYGYTF. The CDR3 DNA sequence: TGCGCCAGCAGCCAAGATCGGCAGGGGGGCTATGGCTACACCTTC.

This chain links TRBV7-3 with TRBJ2-1, with 9 bases identical to TRBD2. CDR1 SGHTA and CDR2 FQGTGA come from the germline V gene. CDR3 size: 13 residues. CDR3 nucleotide sequence: TGTGCTTCGGGGCGGGAGGGGTACAATGAGCAGTTCTTC. Its translation: CASGREGYNEQFF.

The CDR3 DNA is TGTGCCAGCAGCCCCTGGGAACAGGGAGGAAACACCATATATTTT. Its protein product is CASSPWEQGGNTIYF. The chain combines TRBV3-1 (or the pseudogene TRBV3-2) with TRBJ1-3, with D perhaps matching TRBD1 (6 bases). Trimming shortened V by 4 bases and J by 4 bases, and 14 bases separated the two germline ends. The CDR3 is 15 residues long. CDR1 is LGHDT and CDR2 is YNNKEL in the germline V gene (reference sequence).

The J gene is TRBJ2-7, the V gene TRBV30, with 7 bases identical to TRBD2. The CDR3 is 16 amino acids. The ends lost 0 bases at V and 6 bases at J; junction bases unmatched: 14. From germline, CDR1 is GTSNPN and CDR2 SVGIG (reference sequence). The chain's CDR3 is CAWSVAGGGSRSEQYF. The CDR3 DNA follows: TGTGCCTGGAGTGTAGCCGGTGGCGGGAGTCGTAGCGAGCAGTACTTC. Full variable domain (missing parts from reference TRBV30 and TRBJ2-7): SQTIHQWPATLVQPVGSPLSLECTVEGTSNPNLYWYRQAAGRGLQLLFYSVGIGQISSEVPQNLSASRPQDRQFILSSKKLLLSDSGFYLCAWSVAGGGSRSEQYFGPGTRLTVT.

The V and J genes are TRBV7-2 and TRBJ2-1; tentatively, D is TRBD2 (5 bases). CDR1 SGHTA and CDR2 FQGNSA come from the germline V gene. Between the trimmed V and J ends, which lost 5 bases and 7 bases, there was a span of 18 bases. This CDR3 contains 15 residues. For the CDR3, the DNA is TGTGCCAGCAGCCCTAGGGAGCTAGAAGGAAATGAGCAGTTCTTC. It specifies CASSPRELEGNEQFF. The full variable domain, completed using reference TRBV7-2 and TRBJ2-1, is GAGVSQSPSNKVTEKGKDVELRCDPISGHTALYWYRQSLGQGLEFLIYFQGNSAPDKSGLPSDRFSAERTGGSVSTLTIQRTQQEDSAVYLCASSPRELEGNEQFFGPGTRLTVL.

V gene TRBV5-1 combines with J gene TRBJ2-7; the D is unclear. The germline gives CDR1 SGHRS, CDR2 YFSETQ. The CDR3 length is 12 residues. The germline V and J ends were trimmed by 4 bases and 3 bases, with 8 bases remaining between them. CDR3: CASSLNRYEQYF. In nucleotides, the CDR3 is TGCGCCAGCAGCCTGAACCGCTACGAGCAGTACTTC.

The rearrangement uses TRBV19 and TRBJ2-5, with D maybe TRBD1 (5 bases). Trimming shortened V by 1 base and J by 5 bases, and 11 bases separated the two germline ends. The germline V gene encodes CDR1 LNHDA and CDR2 SQIVND (reference sequence). The CDR3 extends over 14 amino acids. Here the CDR3 reads CASSIAGFRETQYF. The CDR3 nucleotides read TGTGCCAGTAGTATAGCAGGGTTCCGGGAGACCCAGTACTTC.

The rearrangement joins TRBV12-5 to TRBJ2-7; 9 nucleotides line up with TRBD1. Germline V CDR1 and CDR2: LGHNT, FRNRAP. There are 14 residues in the CDR3. The V segment lost 6 bases and the J segment 5 bases; nucleotides outside the gene matches: 8. This CDR3 is CASGSGQGADEQYF. Here the CDR3 DNA reads TGTGCTAGTGGGTCGGGACAGGGAGCAGACGAGCAGTACTTC.

The gene calls are TRBV24-1 and TRBJ2-3; no clear D gene. Trimming stripped 1 base from V and 0 bases from J, with 10 bases between. Per the germline V gene, CDR1 is KGHDR and CDR2 is SFDVKD. The CDR3 contains 16 residues. CDR3 nucleotide sequence: TGTGCCACCAGTGATTTCGGCGGATCTAGCACAGATACGCAGTATTTT. Translated, it gives CATSDFGGSSTDTQYF.

The table lists this clone with a few counts. This chain connects TRBV29-1 to TRBJ2-1; tentative D call: TRBD1 (6 bases). The CDR3 is 16 amino acids. The V gene's germline CDR1 is SQVTM and CDR2 ANQGSEA. V was trimmed by 6 bases and J by 4 bases, leaving 22 bases between them. CDR3 in amino acids: CSVPRTDQAPYNEQFF. Written as DNA, the CDR3 is TGCAGCGTCCCCCGGACAGACCAGGCTCCTTACAATGAGCAGTTCTTC.

V usage is TRBV7-8 and J usage is TRBJ2-2; D remains ambiguous. V was cut by 5 bases and J by 8 bases, with 9 bases left in between. The germline CDR1 and CDR2 sequences are SGHVS and FQNEAQ. This CDR3 spans 12 amino acids. The CDR3 spells CASSQTPGELFF. The CDR3 nucleotides read TGTGCCAGCAGCCAAACACCAGGGGAGCTGTTTTTT.

The chain employs TRBV27 and TRBJ1-4; no definite D call. CDR3 length: 13 residues. Germline-derived CDR1 and CDR2 are MNHEY and SMNVEV (reference sequence). V shed 3 bases and J shed 1 base, with 3 bases lying between them. CDR3 bases: TGTGCCAGCAGTTTGGGAACTAATGAAAAACTGTTTTTT. Its protein is CASSLGTNEKLFF. The entire variable domain, with the rest obtained from reference TRBV27 and TRBJ1-4, is as follows: EAQVTQNPRYLITVTGKKLTVTCSQNMNHEYMSWYRQDPGLGLRQIYYSMNVEVTDKGDVPEGYKVSRKEKRNFPLILESPSPNQTSLYFCASSLGTNEKLFFGSGTQLSVL.

The chain combines TRBV27 with TRBJ2-1; D not certain. V dropped 5 bases and J dropped 6 bases, with 11 bases sitting between them. Germline lookup yields CDR1 MNHEY and CDR2 SMNVEV (reference sequence). This CDR3 has 13 amino acids. In DNA form, the CDR3 reads TGTGCCAGCAGTCGTTACAGCGTCAATGAGCAGTTCTTC. Its translation: CASSRYSVNEQFF.

The chain links TRBV5-1 to TRBJ1-5; the match to TRBD1 covers 7 bases. The CDR3 has 15 residues. V shed 0 bases and J 7 bases; nucleotides not matched to a gene: 7. Germline values: CDR1 SGHRS, CDR2 YFSETQ. In DNA, the CDR3 is TGCGCCAGCAGCTTGGGAGGGGGCGCCGGGCAGCCCCAGCATTTT. Its translation is CASSLGGGAGQPQHF.

V is TRBV7-6 and J is TRBJ2-2, with a weak D call TRBD2 (5 bases). The V gene's germline CDR1 is SGHVS and CDR2 FNYEAQ. CDR3 length: 16 amino acids. Trimming took off 7 bases at V and 5 bases at J, with 20 bases between the two ends. The CDR3 sequence is CASTPFAGGGTGELFF. As DNA, the CDR3 is TGTGCCAGCACCCCCTTTGCGGGTGGCGGTACCGGGGAGCTGTTTTTT. The variable domain in full, with the rest retrieved from reference TRBV7-6 and TRBJ2-2, is GAGVSQSPRYKVTKRGQDVALRCDPISGHVSLYWYRQALGQGPEFLTYFNYEAQQDKSGLPNDRFSAERPEGSISTLTIQRTEQRDSAMYRCASTPFAGGGTGELFFGEGSRLTVL.

DNA for the CDR3: TGTGCCAGCAGCTTGCCTAACCGATACAATGAGCAGTTCTTC. Amino acids: CASSLPNRYNEQFF. V usage is TRBV5-4 and J usage is TRBJ2-1; D gene unclear. The ends were cut back, 1 base at V and 4 bases at J, with 9 bases in the middle. CDR1 and CDR2 (germline): SGHNT, YYREEE (reference sequence). The CDR3 loop spans 14 amino acids.

The count of this clone is one. The genes are TRBV4-3 and TRBJ2-7; 7 positions match TRBD2. Germline values: CDR1 LGHNA, CDR2 YSLEER. The CDR3 loop spans 19 amino acids. Trimming took 3 bases from V and 0 from J; bases not matched to a gene: 17. CDR3 in DNA: TGCGCCAGCAGCCATTCAGTGGCTAGCGGACCCCAAAGCTCCTACGAGCAGTACTTC. It translates to CASSHSVASGPQSSYEQYF.

The V gene is TRBV9, the J gene TRBJ1-1, with D hard to call. Germline V gene sequence: CDR1 SGDLS, CDR2 YYNGEE. Trimming stripped 4 bases from V and 2 bases from J, with 9 bases between. The CDR3 runs 13 residues. CDR3 DNA sequence: TGTGCCAGCAGCAGACGGGAAAACACTGAAGCTTTCTTT. Protein product: CASSRRENTEAFF.

The chain employs TRBV3-1 (or the pseudogene TRBV3-2) and TRBJ1-5; D possibly corresponds to TRBD1 (5 bases). The CDR3 loop spans 20 amino acids. Germline V gene data show CDR1 as LGHDT and CDR2 as YNNKEL (reference sequence). Trimming pared 1 base from V and 0 bases from J, leaving 22 bases between. This CDR3 is CASSQVGGESHGYSNQPQHF. The CDR3 coding sequence is TGTGCCAGCAGCCAAGTCGGGGGGGAGAGTCACGGCTATAGCAATCAGCCCCAGCATTTT.

The J gene is TRBJ2-7, the V gene TRBV10-1, with 12 nucleotides matching TRBD2. V dropped 3 bases and J dropped 3; count of bases not matched to a gene: 27. Germline lookup yields CDR1 WNHNN and CDR2 SYGVQD (reference sequence). The CDR3 runs to 23 residues. The CDR3 region is CASSDFSWGLASGGVVSGYEQYF. The CDR3 nucleotides read TGCGCCAGCAGTGATTTCTCTTGGGGTCTGGCTAGCGGGGGGGTAGTGTCAGGCTACGAGCAGTACTTC.

The chain employs TRBV27 and TRBJ2-7, with TRBD1 as a possible D gene (6 bases). This CDR3 comprises 14 residues. CDR1 and CDR2 from the germline V gene are MNHEY and SMNVEV (reference sequence). Trimming pared 5 bases from V and 2 bases from J, leaving 13 bases between. The CDR3 loop is CASSPMDSTYEQYF. Here the CDR3 DNA reads TGTGCCAGCAGTCCCATGGACAGTACCTACGAGCAGTACTTC.

The CDR3: CASSTAGGVFDYTF. The CDR3 DNA is TGTGCCAGCAGCACCGCCGGGGGTGTTTTTGACTACACCTTC. The chain carries TRBV28 and TRBJ1-2; perhaps TRBD1 as D (5 bases). This CDR3 has 14 residues. Germline loops: CDR1 MDHEN, CDR2 SYDVKM. V gave up 6 bases and J gave up 10 bases, with 21 bases separating them.